The rows below give T cell receptor beta chains drawn from one sample of a study of T cells in Graves' hyperthyroidism and ophthalmopathy. A single record per CDR3 protein comes from TCRdb applying MiXCR to the multiplex PCR reads. The repertoire holds some 620,000 distinct CDR3 sequences, with about a sixth as singletons. Sequenced sample: blood. The receptors were gathered from a woman aged 25 to 39 with Graves' hyperthyroidism. CDR3s include the opening cysteine and the closing phenylalanine or tryptophan. Fields, in order: V gene, J gene, CDR3 protein.

V gene: TRBV5-1; J gene: TRBJ2-3; CDR3 protein: CASSSPSGKRGDTQYF
V gene: TRBV2; J gene: TRBJ2-1; CDR3 protein: CASNVAGNEQFF
V gene: TRBV14; J gene: TRBJ1-2; CDR3 protein: CASSPRPPGIYGYTF
V gene: TRBV18; J gene: TRBJ2-3; CDR3 protein: CASSPGQAGTDTQYF
V gene: TRBV20-1; J gene: TRBJ2-5; CDR3 protein: CSATKRSGRQETQYF
V gene: TRBV5-1; J gene: TRBJ2-7; CDR3 protein: CASRDVFTYEQYF
V gene: TRBV30; J gene: TRBJ1-5; CDR3 protein: CAWSPDSHSNQPQHF
V gene: TRBV12-3/TRBV12-4; J gene: TRBJ2-7; CDR3 protein: CASSLTGGIYEQYF
V gene: TRBV3-1; J gene: TRBJ2-2; CDR3 protein: CASRGRDLAGELFF
V gene: TRBV19; J gene: TRBJ2-1; CDR3 protein: CASSVPGLAGDLQFF
V gene: TRBV7-9; J gene: TRBJ1-4; CDR3 protein: CASSSPGDTNEKLFF
V gene: TRBV7-9; J gene: TRBJ1-5; CDR3 protein: CASSYPGQKNYSNQPHHF
V gene: TRBV2; J gene: TRBJ2-6; CDR3 protein: CASRLDGPSGANVLTF
V gene: TRBV11-2; J gene: TRBJ2-3; CDR3 protein: CASSLGDFTSTDTQYF
V gene: TRBV5-6; J gene: TRBJ2-5; CDR3 protein: CASSPSGGVRETQYF
V gene: TRBV11-1; J gene: TRBJ2-3; CDR3 protein: CASSQPGQGANTDTQYF
V gene: TRBV27; J gene: TRBJ2-7; CDR3 protein: CASSLGAPGYEQYF
V gene: TRBV5-1; J gene: TRBJ2-7; CDR3 protein: CASNSGSYEQYF
V gene: TRBV13; J gene: TRBJ2-1; CDR3 protein: CASSLREVQFF
V gene: TRBV12-3/TRBV12-4; J gene: TRBJ2-1; CDR3 protein: CASSWQRQHNEQFF
V gene: TRBV6-1; J gene: TRBJ2-2; CDR3 protein: CASRPQGTGELFF
V gene: TRBV28; J gene: TRBJ1-6; CDR3 protein: CASSPGRGLTPLHF